This TCR beta chain was recorded in a study of blood T cells in healthy people across ages. PCR was performed a second time for roughly 7 to 11 cycles using a sample-barcoded 5' primer and a J-beta primer mix. Each of the cDNA molecules was tagged by a template-switch adaptor with 12 random nucleotides. Sequencing of every sample gave 2.5 million or more CDR3-containing paired-end reads. TCRdb passed the 5' RACE reads through MiXCR, listing each CDR3 protein once. Among around 1,000,000 distinct CDR3 sequences, 25% were seen once, and the ten largest hold around 0.75%. CDR1 and CDR2 from the germline V gene are SGHDT and YYEEEE. V dropped 0 bases and J dropped 2 bases, with 10 bases sitting between them. CDR3 length: 15 residues. This sample also belongs to another study, concerning T cells of mothers and their children. That paper adds: Unrelated mother-child pairs always had slightly, but never significantly, lower normalized overlap than related pairs.

The sequencing sample was made of blood. The gene calls are TRBV5-6 and TRBJ2-3; D is unresolved. This TCR was sampled from a girl aged 2 to 9 in good health. The CDR3 DNA reads as TGTGCCAGCAGCTTGGCCGTCGGAATCACAGATACGCAGTATTTT. Amino acids: CASSLAVGITDTQYF.